The 11 T cell receptor beta chains below come from one sample, sequenced in a study of T cells in Graves' hyperthyroidism and ophthalmopathy. TCR beta CDR3 regions were amplified from RNA. First-round RT-PCR of the TCR CDR3 relied on the HTBI primer set. TCRdb passed the multiplex PCR reads through MiXCR, listing each CDR3 protein once. The sample has more than 350,000 distinct CDR3 sequences, roughly 15% seen once. Sequencing was done on a sample of blood. The receptors stem from a young woman with Graves' ophthalmopathy.

A word on this clonotype: Given a much more abundant clone one base away, this may be a read error. The chain carries TRBV2 and TRBJ1-1; no definite D call. Per germline, CDR1 SNHLY and CDR2 FYNNEI. CDR3 length: 12 residues. V lost 4 bases and J lost 6, with 9 bases in between. Here the CDR3 DNA reads TGTGCCAGCAGTGCTAAAAGGGCTGAAGCTTTCTTT. Its protein product is CASSAKRAEAFF.

This clonotype was observed many times. The chain combines TRBV9 with TRBJ1-1; D is possibly TRBD1 (5 bases). Germline V gene data show CDR1 as SGDLS and CDR2 as YYNGEE. Trimming removed 0 bases at V and 9 bases at J, with 12 bases between. The CDR3 extends over 13 amino acids. The CDR3 coding sequence is TGTGCCAGCAGCGTAGTAGGAGGGGCCCAAGCTTTCTTT. Its translation: CASSVVGGAQAFF. Using reference TRBV9 and TRBJ1-1 for the parts outside the CDR3, the full variable domain is DSGVTQTPKHLITATGQRVTLRCSPRSGDLSVYWYQQSLDQGLQFLIQYYNGEERAKGNILERFSAQQFPDLHSELNLSSLELGDSALYFCASSVVGGAQAFFGQGTRLTVV.

The gene calls are TRBV4-2 and TRBJ2-7; tentatively, D is TRBD1 (6 bases). The CDR3 length is 17 residues. Trimming removed 0 bases from V and 3 bases from J, with 18 bases in between. Germline CDR1 LGHNA, CDR2 YNFKEQ. CDR3 in amino acids: CASSQDSPVDRSYEQYF. DNA of the CDR3: TGTGCCAGCAGCCAAGACTCCCCAGTTGACAGGAGCTACGAGCAGTACTTC.

This clonotype was counted at least ten times. The chain employs TRBV27 and TRBJ1-5, with 9 bases matching TRBD1. This CDR3 comprises 17 residues. Losses at the gene ends were 0 bases for V and 2 bases for J; bases not matched to a gene: 5. Germline CDR1 is MNHEY and CDR2 is SMNVEV (reference sequence). The CDR3 is CASSLSLGDRGNQPQHF. CDR3 DNA: TGTGCCAGCAGTTTATCGCTTGGGGACAGGGGCAATCAGCCCCAGCATTTT.

The V gene is TRBV4-2, the J gene TRBJ2-7; 13 bases match TRBD2. The CDR3 covers 17 residues. The germline V gene has CDR1 LGHNA and CDR2 YNFKEQ. The ends lost 0 bases at V and 0 bases at J; junction bases unmatched: 2. The CDR3 spells CASSQETSGRTSYEQYF. The CDR3 nucleotides are TGTGCCAGCAGCCAAGAGACTAGCGGGAGGACCTCCTACGAGCAGTACTTC.

Many counts were recorded for this clonotype. The V call is TRBV20-1, the J call TRBJ1-4, with a tentative D call TRBD1 (5 bases). Germline loops: CDR1 DFQATT, CDR2 SNEGSKA (reference sequence). Between the trimmed V and J ends, which lost 0 bases and 8 bases, there was a span of 13 bases. This CDR3 is 14 amino acids long. CDR3 loop: CSAREDGTGEKLFF. CDR3 nucleotide sequence: TGCAGTGCTAGAGAGGACGGGACCGGCGAAAAACTGTTTTTT.

This clonotype has ten or more counts. The J gene is TRBJ1-5, the V gene TRBV12-3 or TRBV12-4; D is unresolved. The CDR3 is 14 residues long. Between the trimmed V and J ends, which lost 6 bases and 6 bases, there was a span of 15 bases. The DNA of the CDR3 is TGTGCCAGCAGACAAGGCCTCCCCGGTCAGCCCCAGCATTTT. Protein sequence: CASRQGLPGQPQHF.

The chain is built from TRBV20-1 and TRBJ2-5, with a possible D match to TRBD2 (5 bases). Germline CDR1 is DFQATT and CDR2 is SNEGSKA (reference sequence). V was pared by 0 bases and J by 5 bases, with 25 bases between. The CDR3 has 18 amino acids. This CDR3 is CSARDKELVSRSGETQYF. For the CDR3, the DNA is TGCAGTGCTAGAGATAAGGAATTGGTTAGCAGGTCGGGGGAGACCCAGTACTTC.

The table lists this clonotype with many counts. V and J are TRBV5-6 and TRBJ2-7; D gene uncertain. Between the trimmed V and J ends, which lost 6 bases and 0 bases, there was a span of 10 bases. This CDR3 spans 13 amino acids. Germline-derived CDR1 and CDR2 are SGHDT and YYEEEE. The chain's CDR3 is CASTQSTSYEQYF. In DNA, the CDR3 is TGTGCCAGCACCCAGTCAACCTCCTACGAGCAGTACTTC.

In nucleotides, the CDR3 is TGTGCCAGCAGTGAAATTGGGACAGGGGGTCAGCCCCAGCATTTT. It codes for CASSEIGTGGQPQHF. The chain is built from TRBV2 and TRBJ1-5; 11 nucleotides line up with TRBD1. The germline V gene encodes CDR1 SNHLY and CDR2 FYNNEI. The V segment lost 2 bases and the J segment 6 bases; nucleotides outside the gene matches: 3. The CDR3 has 15 amino acids. Based on the CDR3 plus reference TRBV2 and TRBJ1-5, the full variable domain is EPEVTQTPSHQVTQMGQEVILRCVPISNHLYFYWYRQILGQKVEFLVSFYNNEISEKSEIFDDQFSVERPDGSNFTLKIRSTKLEDSAMYFCASSEIGTGGQPQHFGDGTRLSIL.

This clonotype was observed many times. The chain employs TRBV5-8 and TRBJ2-5; TRBD1 agrees at 9 bases. The J segment lost 0 bases and the V segment lost 7 bases, leaving 7 bases of the junction unmatched. Germline CDR1 is SGHTS and CDR2 is YDEGEE. The CDR3 loop spans 15 amino acids. CDR3 residues: CASATGGGYQETQYF. CDR3 bases: TGTGCCAGCGCTACAGGGGGCGGGTACCAAGAGACCCAGTACTTC.